What follows are 8 T cell receptor beta chains derived from one specimen sequenced in a study of vaccination effects on CD4 cells after COVID-19. These receptors have no identified antigens. Following culture for nine to ten days, CD4+ T cells were isolated. The person had PCR-confirmed SARS-CoV-2 infection between March and December 2020. As their vaccination, participants received two doses of either BNT162b2 or mRNA-1273. Here immunoSEQ multiplex PCR was the method, and the copy in TCRdb shows in-frame clones only, minus some. The sample includes around 50,000 clones, nearly 75% of them seen just once. The material sequenced was CD4+ T cells from PBMCs cultured without peptide, taken after COVID-19 vaccination. These receptors originate from a human donor who had a prior SARS-CoV-2 infection.

The chain has TRBV15 and TRBJ2-7; 7 bases are a match to TRBD1. The V gene's germline CDR1 is LNHNV and CDR2 YYDKDF (reference sequence). The CDR3 is made up of 18 amino acids. With V trimmed by 0 bases and J by 1 base, 12 bases remained unmatched. This CDR3 reads CATSRDMGNRDSSYEQYF. CDR3 nucleotides: TGTGCCACCAGCAGAGATATGGGGAACCGGGACAGTTCCTACGAGCAGTACTTC.

The genes are TRBV5-8 and TRBJ2-1, with TRBD2 matching over 12 bases. Unmatched junction bases numbered 3, after V lost 4 bases and J lost 4 bases. Germline V gives CDR1 SGHTS, CDR2 YDEGEE. The CDR3 consists of 15 residues. CDR3 sequence: CASSPGLAGYNEQFF. As DNA, the CDR3 is TGTGCCAGCAGCCCGGGACTAGCGGGTTACAATGAGCAGTTCTTC.

This sequence joins TRBV4-2 and TRBJ1-2, with D maybe TRBD1 (5 bases). Germline V lookup: CDR1 LGHNA, CDR2 YNFKEQ. V lost 4 bases and J 5 bases, leaving 17 bases between the germline ends. The CDR3 sequence is 15 residues long. CDR3 coding DNA: TGTGCCAGCAGCCCGAGTCTCCCGGGGCCTTATGGCTACACCTTC. Translation: CASSPSLPGPYGYTF.

This clone was observed a single time. This sequence joins TRBV11-2 and TRBJ2-5; D is uncertain. Germline V CDR1 and CDR2: SGHAT, FQNNGV. V shed 5 bases and J shed 0 bases, with 13 bases lying between them. This CDR3 has 15 residues. In nucleotides, the CDR3 is TGTGCCAGCAGCCCGTTCGAGCCGAACCAAGAGACCCAGTACTTC. It translates to CASSPFEPNQETQYF.

This rearrangement joins TRBV7-3 to TRBJ1-4; no clear D gene. The CDR3 length is 14 residues. With 2 bases removed from V and 8 bases from J, the gap between germline ends came to 12 bases. From germline, CDR1 is SGHTA and CDR2 FQGTGA. CDR3 amino acids: CASSLGQVGEKLFF. In DNA, the CDR3 is TGTGCCAGCAGCTTAGGCCAGGTTGGGGAAAAACTGTTTTTT.

The J gene is TRBJ2-2, the V gene TRBV2; 7 bases are shared with TRBD1. Germline V gene sequence: CDR1 SNHLY, CDR2 FYNNEI. V gave up 4 bases and J gave up 2 bases; unmatched junction bases: 1. The CDR3 spans 14 residues. The CDR3 coding sequence is TGTGCCAGCAGTGGACAGGGAAACACCGGGGAGCTGTTTTTT. Protein: CASSGQGNTGELFF.

This sequence joins TRBV19 and TRBJ1-2; D remains ambiguous. The CDR3 is made up of 14 amino acids. The germline V and J ends were trimmed by 6 bases and 0 bases, with 11 bases remaining between them. Germline CDR1 reads LNHDA; CDR2 reads SQIVND (reference sequence). The CDR3 nucleotides are TGTGCCAGTAGCAGACACACAGCTAACTATGGCTACACCTTC. As protein: CASSRHTANYGYTF.

The V and J genes are TRBV28 and TRBJ2-4; D unresolved. Trimming pared 1 base from V and 0 bases from J, leaving 7 bases between. Germline-derived CDR1 and CDR2 are MDHEN and SYDVKM. The CDR3 totals 15 residues. CDR3 bases: TGTGCCAGCAGTTTATCCCGGGTAGCCAAAAACATTCAGTACTTC. Protein sequence: CASSLSRVAKNIQYF.